The T cell receptor (beta chain) under discussion was sequenced for a study of human T cells and chemical hapten exposure. Study as a whole: Patch tests of 0.01% DPC on the upper back were read at 6 days. A mostly female patient group had alopecia areata, totalis or universalis.

Study outcomes and limitations: Expanded TCR sets contained significantly more large CDR3 similarity clusters than controls.

As regards this clonotype: Its antigen is not identified.

Time point in this sample: pre-sensitization, week 0. Sample treatment: therapeutic diphenylcyclopropenone sensitization with weekly scalp DPC. In every case, blood was obtained before the patch test was applied. In TCRdb, the RACE reads were re-called with MiXCR into one record per CDR3 protein. Of nearly 110,000 distinct CDR3 sequences listed, approximately 12% are singletons. Germline V gene data show CDR1 as KGHSH and CDR2 as LQKENI. With V trimmed by 5 bases and J by 7 bases, 11 bases remained unmatched. This CDR3 contains 16 residues. The receptor was derived from a woman aged 45-65 years with alopecia areata. Some clones in this sample may be carry-over from other donors' samples. The chain combines TRBV18 with TRBJ2-1; 10 bases align to TRBD2. Sample: whole blood, taken in connection with sensitization to the hapten diphenylcyclopropenone (DPC). The CDR3 sequence is CASSSNSGRFTNEQFF. In nucleotides, the CDR3 is TGTGCCAGCTCATCGAATAGCGGGAGGTTCACAAATGAGCAGTTCTTC.